The 15 T cell receptor beta chains below come from one sample, sequenced in a study of blood T cell repertoires in COVID-19. The repertoire was sequenced with immunoSEQ multiplex PCR; TCRdb's copy has only in-frame clones and lacks some. The data show about 210,000 clones, with approximately 84% seen just once and around 7.3% held by the top ten. Sequenced material: peripheral blood. The origin of the receptors is a woman aged 45-60 years with active or convalescent COVID-19.

CDR3 in DNA: TGTGCCAGCAGCTTACAGGTGAACACTGAAGCTTTCTTT. Residues: CASSLQVNTEAFF. The chain recombines TRBV7-2 with TRBJ1-1; D is uncertain. The CDR3 length is 13 residues. V lost 2 bases and J lost 0, with 4 bases in between. Germline V gene sequence: CDR1 SGHTA, CDR2 FQGNSA.

The chain employs TRBV6-2 or TRBV6-3 and TRBJ1-5; the D is unclear. CDR1 is MNHEY and CDR2 is SVGEGT in the germline V gene. CDR3 size: 13 residues. The V and J ends lost 6 bases and 4 bases respectively, with 10 bases between them. In nucleotides, the CDR3 is TGTGCCAGCAGCACGCGTCCGAATCAGCCCCAGCATTTT. This codes for CASSTRPNQPQHF.

V usage is TRBV5-5 and J usage is TRBJ1-4, with 8 bases aligning to TRBD1. This CDR3 spans 14 amino acids. V trimming: 4 bases; J trimming: 8 bases; junction bases outside the gene matches: 7. The germline V gene encodes CDR1 SGHKS and CDR2 YYEKEE (reference sequence). DNA of the CDR3: TGTGCCAGCAGCCCGACAGGGGTCCCAGAAAAACTGTTTTTT. The encoded protein is CASSPTGVPEKLFF.

This chain joins TRBV7-9 and TRBJ1-1; TRBD1 matches at 8 bases. There are 14 residues in the CDR3. The V segment lost 5 bases and the J segment 1 base; nucleotides outside the gene matches: 3. Germline V gives CDR1 SEHNR, CDR2 FQNEAQ (reference sequence). CDR3: CASSAGTGNTEAFF. The CDR3 DNA is TGTGCCAGCAGCGCCGGGACAGGGAACACTGAAGCTTTCTTT.

This rearrangement joins TRBV10-3 to TRBJ2-1, with 8 bases fitting TRBD2. The CDR3 runs to 14 residues. In germline, CDR1 is ENHRY, CDR2 SYGVKD. V lost 3 bases and J lost 8; bases outside the gene matches: 6. The CDR3 sequence: CAISDRAGVYEQFF. The CDR3 DNA follows: TGTGCCATCAGTGATCGAGCGGGAGTATATGAGCAGTTCTTC.

V is TRBV5-1 and J is TRBJ1-4; TRBD1 matches 8 bases. CDR3 length: 16 amino acids. Trimming cost V 2 bases and J 5 bases; bases outside gene matches: 8. Germline-derived CDR1 and CDR2 are SGHRS and YFSETQ. As DNA, the CDR3 is TGCGCCAGCAGCTTTTTCCCGGCAGGGGGCAATGAAAAACTGTTTTTT. Protein sequence: CASSFFPAGGNEKLFF.

The chain employs TRBV29-1 and TRBJ1-1; D unresolved. Germline loops: CDR1 SQVTM, CDR2 ANQGSEA. This CDR3 has 10 amino acids. The V and J ends lost 4 bases and 8 bases respectively, with 8 bases between them. The CDR3 loop reads CSVVAVEAFF. The CDR3 region has the DNA TGCAGCGTTGTCGCAGTCGAAGCTTTCTTT.

The rearrangement joins TRBV5-1 to TRBJ1-1; D is possibly TRBD1 (6 bases). The V gene lost 4 bases and the J gene lost 1 base, with 14 bases spanning the gap. The CDR3 totals 15 residues. In germline, CDR1 is SGHRS, CDR2 YFSETQ. CDR3 nucleotides: TGCGCCAGCAGCCCGGGGGGCCGCCCGAACACTGAAGCTTTCTTT. Translation gives CASSPGGRPNTEAFF.

The chain employs TRBV10-3 and TRBJ1-2; D remains unclear. The CDR3 is made up of 13 amino acids. The ends were cut back, 3 bases at V and 0 bases at J, with 5 bases in the middle. CDR1 and CDR2 from the germline V gene are ENHRY and SYGVKD. CDR3 nucleotide sequence: TGTGCCATCAGTGACACAGCTAACTATGGCTACACCTTC. Translated, it gives CAISDTANYGYTF.

V usage is TRBV25-1 and J usage is TRBJ2-1, with 9 bases matching TRBD1. The V gene end was trimmed by 3 bases and the J gene end by 9 bases; junction bases not matched to a gene: 9. This CDR3 is built from 15 residues. Germline V lookup: CDR1 MGHDK, CDR2 SYGVNS. The CDR3 region is CASSEDRGVASEQFF. The CDR3 DNA sequence: TGTGCCAGCAGTGAGGACAGGGGAGTTGCGAGTGAGCAGTTCTTC.

The sample holds one count of this clone. J is TRBJ2-7 and V is TRBV7-3; 7 bases line up with TRBD2. CDR1 is SGHTA, CDR2 FQGTGA, per germline. The ends lost 0 bases at V and 3 bases at J; junction bases unmatched: 5. The CDR3 runs 15 residues. DNA for the CDR3: TGTGCCAGCAGCTTAACGGCGGGAGACGACTACGAGCAGTACTTC. As protein: CASSLTAGDDYEQYF.

The V gene is TRBV30, the J gene TRBJ1-5, with D maybe TRBD1 (5 bases). The ends were cut back, 3 bases at V and 9 bases at J, with 15 bases in the middle. From germline, CDR1 is GTSNPN and CDR2 SVGIG (reference sequence). The CDR3 is 13 amino acids. The CDR3 spells CAWRTAASGPQHF. The CDR3 nucleotides read TGTGCCTGGAGGACAGCCGCATCCGGGCCCCAGCATTTT.

The chain joins TRBV6-4 to TRBJ2-1; TRBD1 matches at 11 bases. From germline, CDR1 is MRHNA and CDR2 SNTAGT. The V gene end was trimmed by 6 bases and the J gene end by 6 bases; junction bases not matched to a gene: 7. This CDR3 has 15 amino acids. CDR3 coding DNA: TGTGCCAGCAGGGCGGGACAGGGGGGAATCAATGAGCAGTTCTTC. Protein: CASRAGQGGINEQFF.

V is TRBV5-1 and J is TRBJ1-2; TRBD1 matches 7 bases. The ends lost 2 bases at V and 8 bases at J; junction bases unmatched: 6. CDR1 and CDR2 from the germline V gene are SGHRS and YFSETQ. CDR3 size: 13 residues. CDR3 bases: TGCGCCAGCAGCTTTCGACAGGGTATCGGCTACACCTTC. It translates to CASSFRQGIGYTF.

The chain is built from TRBV24-1 and TRBJ2-5; TRBD2 is a possible D gene (6 bases). Germline V gene lookup returns CDR1 KGHDR and CDR2 SFDVKD. CDR3 length equals 16 residues. V was trimmed by 0 bases and J by 3 bases, leaving 13 bases between them. The CDR3 nucleotides are TGTGCCACCAGTGATTTGGGGACTTACGCGGAAGAGACCCAGTACTTC. Protein product: CATSDLGTYAEETQYF.